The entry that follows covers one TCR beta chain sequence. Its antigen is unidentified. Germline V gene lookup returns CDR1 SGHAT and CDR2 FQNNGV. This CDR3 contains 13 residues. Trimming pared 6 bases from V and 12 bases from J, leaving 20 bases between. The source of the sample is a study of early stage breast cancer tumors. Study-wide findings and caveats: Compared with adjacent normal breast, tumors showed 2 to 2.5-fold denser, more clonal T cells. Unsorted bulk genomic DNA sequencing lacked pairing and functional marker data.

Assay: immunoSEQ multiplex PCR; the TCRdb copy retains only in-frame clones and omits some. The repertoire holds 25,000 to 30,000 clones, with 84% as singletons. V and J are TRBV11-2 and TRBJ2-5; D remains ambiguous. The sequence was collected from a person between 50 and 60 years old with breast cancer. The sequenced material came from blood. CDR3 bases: TGTGCCAGCAGACGTATCACAGACTCTGGGGAGTACTTC. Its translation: CASRRITDSGEYF.